This TCR beta chain was sequenced in a study of T cells in Graves' hyperthyroidism and ophthalmopathy. Diagnoses were made from clinical symptoms, serum measures (thyroxine and TRAb), thyroid ultrasound and orbital computed tomography. Amplification targeted TCR beta CDR3 regions from RNA transcripts. The HTBI set primed first-round TCR CDR3 RT-PCR. Each CDR3 protein gets one entry after TCRdb re-called the multiplex PCR reads with MiXCR. The sample consists of about 680,000 distinct CDR3 sequences, approximately 36% of them appearing once. The ends were cut back, 5 bases at V and 9 bases at J, with 13 bases in the middle. The CDR3 consists of 12 residues. Looked up from germline, CDR1 is SEHNR and CDR2 is FQNEAQ (reference sequence). This clonotype appeared many times.

The sample comprised blood. The chain uses TRBV7-9 and TRBJ2-5; no firm D call. The clonotype comes from a woman between 40 and 50 years old with Graves' hyperthyroidism. The chain's CDR3 is CASSHPGGPQYF. The CDR3 nucleotides are TGTGCCAGCAGCCACCCCGGCGGACCCCAGTACTTC.